These 21 T cell receptor beta chains share one sample of origin, sequenced in a study of PD-L1 blockade in urothelial cancer. The time point is: pretreatment peripheral blood. Assay used: immunoSEQ multiplex PCR; TCRdb lists only in-frame clones, some missing. The sample lists 100,000 to 150,000 clones, roughly 84% occurring once. The sample consisted of PBMCs, taken around atezolizumab (anti-PD-L1) treatment. These receptor sequences come from a man aged 45-65 years with urothelial cancer.

V is TRBV7-2 and J is TRBJ2-7; D gene unclear. The V end was cut by 6 bases, the J end by 5 bases, with 14 bases between. Looked up from germline, CDR1 is SGHTA and CDR2 is FQGNSA. The CDR3 is made up of 13 amino acids. The CDR3 sequence is CASSSLATHEQYF. The CDR3 DNA sequence: TGTGCCAGCAGTTCCCTGGCAACCCACGAGCAGTACTTC.

J is TRBJ2-7 and V is TRBV5-1; tentatively, D is TRBD1 (7 bases). The CDR3 is 16 amino acids. Per germline, CDR1 SGHRS and CDR2 YFSETQ. Trimming left V 4 bases short and J 4 bases short, with 21 bases between. CDR3 residues: CASSLPPPTGRYEQYF. The CDR3 DNA follows: TGCGCCAGCAGCCTGCCCCCCCCGACAGGGAGGTACGAGCAGTACTTC.

A single count supports this clone. This sequence joins TRBV7-3 and TRBJ1-1; D might be TRBD1 (5 bases). CDR1 SGHTA and CDR2 FQGTGA come from the germline V gene. Trimming removed 1 base from V and 2 bases from J, with 11 bases in between. The CDR3 sequence is 15 residues long. The CDR3 protein is CASSLNRQLNTEAFF. Written as DNA, the CDR3 is TGTGCCAGCAGCTTAAATCGACAGCTAAACACTGAAGCTTTCTTT. The variable domain in full, with the rest retrieved from reference TRBV7-3 and TRBJ1-1, is GAGVSQTPSNKVTEKGKYVELRCDPISGHTALYWYRQSLGQGPEFLIYFQGTGAADDSGLPNDRFFAVRPEGSVSTLKIQRTERGDSAVYLCASSLNRQLNTEAFFGQGTRLTVV.

The chain is built from TRBV4-2 and TRBJ2-2, with 10 nucleotides matching TRBD2. The CDR3 is 16 residues long. Germline CDR1 and CDR2: LGHNA and YNFKEQ. Losses at the gene ends were 5 bases for V and 4 bases for J; bases not matched to a gene: 7. CDR3 DNA sequence: TGTGCCAGCAGCTCGCTAGCGGGAGTTCCCACCGGGGAGCTGTTTTTT. Translation: CASSSLAGVPTGELFF.

The chain combines TRBV5-6 with TRBJ2-7; weak D call: TRBD2 (7 bases). Trimming removed 5 bases at V and 0 bases at J, with 15 bases between. In germline, CDR1 is SGHDT, CDR2 YYEEEE. The CDR3 has 15 amino acids. CDR3 DNA sequence: TGTGCCAGCAGGGGAGGGGGGACCCTCTCCTACGAGCAGTACTTC. Its protein is CASRGGGTLSYEQYF.

The rearrangement joins TRBV2 to TRBJ2-4; D gene uncertain. The length of the CDR3 is 15 residues. Germline CDR1 and CDR2: SNHLY and FYNNEI. The V gene lost 3 bases and the J gene lost 0 bases, with 9 bases spanning the gap. The CDR3: CASSDGPVAKNIQYF. CDR3 DNA sequence: TGTGCCAGCAGTGATGGGCCCGTAGCCAAAAACATTCAGTACTTC.

This clone is a singleton in its sample. The CDR3 coding sequence is TGTGCCAGCAGCGAGGGGACAGGGTTTCGGGAGCAGTACTTC. Translating it yields CASSEGTGFREQYF. The chain carries TRBV11-1 and TRBJ2-7; 9 bases map to TRBD1. Trimming at V came to 5 bases and at J to 7 bases, leaving 9 bases not matched to a gene. This CDR3 is 14 amino acids long. CDR1 is SGHAT and CDR2 is FQDESV in the germline V gene (reference sequence).

J is TRBJ2-7 and V is TRBV7-3, with 7 bases identical to TRBD1. From germline, CDR1 is SGHTA and CDR2 FQGTGA. Unmatched junction bases numbered 3, after V lost 2 bases and J lost 2 bases. The CDR3 has 14 residues. CDR3 DNA: TGTGCCAGCAGCTTAGGGACAGCCCCCTACGAGCAGTACTTC. Protein product: CASSLGTAPYEQYF.

V and J are TRBV5-4 and TRBJ1-5; a weak D match, TRBD1 (5 bases). Per germline, CDR1 SGHNT and CDR2 YYREEE (reference sequence). CDR3 length: 14 residues. V was clipped by 1 base and J by 1 base, with 6 bases between them. DNA of the CDR3: TGTGCCAGCAGCTTGCAGGGAAGCAATCAGCCCCAGCATTTT. It translates to CASSLQGSNQPQHF.

The CDR3, as DNA: TGTGCCAGCAGGGGGACAAAAAAAAGTATAGAGACCCAGTACTTC. Amino acids: CASRGTKKSIETQYF. The chain combines TRBV6-1 with TRBJ2-5, with D possibly being TRBD1 (6 bases). The CDR3 is 15 residues long. The V and J ends lost 6 bases and 4 bases respectively, with 18 bases between them. Germline-derived CDR1 and CDR2 are MNHNS and SASEGT.

This clone is a singleton in its sample. The gene calls are TRBV4-1 and TRBJ2-3; D unresolved. Germline V lookup: CDR1 MGHRA, CDR2 YSYEKL. V lost 1 base, J lost 1 base, and 6 bases lay in between. The CDR3 is made up of 14 amino acids. The CDR3 loop reads CASSQVIGTDTQYF. CDR3 nucleotide sequence: TGCGCCAGCAGCCAAGTGATAGGCACAGATACGCAGTATTTT.

The chain joins TRBV5-1 to TRBJ1-2; no clear D. This CDR3 spans 15 amino acids. Germline assignment: CDR1 SGHRS and CDR2 YFSETQ. The V end lost 2 bases, the J end lost 4 bases, and 15 bases lay between the germline ends. CDR3 nucleotide sequence: TGCGCCAGCAGCTTCGTCGCGGATCCCCTCTATGGCTACACCTTC. As protein: CASSFVADPLYGYTF.

The chain uses TRBV19 and TRBJ2-3; a weak D match, TRBD1 (6 bases). Germline V gives CDR1 LNHDA, CDR2 SQIVND (reference sequence). The CDR3 length is 15 residues. Deletions cut 3 bases from V and 1 base from J, with 11 bases between. The CDR3 sequence is CASSMGRGRTDTQYF. In DNA form, the CDR3 reads TGTGCCAGTAGTATGGGCAGGGGACGCACAGATACGCAGTATTTT.

J is TRBJ1-5 and V is TRBV7-2, with TRBD1 matching over 7 bases. V was clipped by 5 bases and J by 7 bases; unmatched bases: 8. This CDR3 spans 14 amino acids. CDR1 is SGHTA and CDR2 is FQGNSA in the germline V gene. The CDR3 sequence: CASSGQALGQPQHF. CDR3 nucleotide sequence: TGTGCCAGCAGCGGACAGGCTTTAGGGCAGCCCCAGCATTTT.

The V gene is TRBV7-9, the J gene TRBJ2-1, with 9 bases lining up with TRBD2. The germline CDR1 and CDR2 sequences are SEHNR and FQNEAQ (reference sequence). The CDR3 has 15 amino acids. Unmatched junction bases numbered 5, after V lost 3 bases and J lost 5 bases. The CDR3 DNA follows: TGTGCCAGCAGCTTTGCGGCTAGCGGGAACAATGAGCAGTTCTTC. Translating it yields CASSFAASGNNEQFF.

The chain carries TRBV27 and TRBJ2-7, with D perhaps TRBD1 (6 bases). V lost 4 bases and J 5 bases, leaving 18 bases between the germline ends. This CDR3 spans 15 amino acids. From germline, CDR1 is MNHEY and CDR2 SMNVEV (reference sequence). The CDR3 DNA reads as TGTGCCAGCAGTTCGAACAGGGTAAGGGGAGACGAGCAGTACTTC. Translation: CASSSNRVRGDEQYF.

V gene TRBV7-9 combines with J gene TRBJ2-7; TRBD1 is a possible D gene (6 bases). V was pared by 5 bases and J by 2 bases, with 7 bases between. CDR3 size: 12 residues. Looked up from germline, CDR1 is SEHNR and CDR2 is FQNEAQ (reference sequence). For the CDR3, the DNA is TGTGCCAGCAGCGGGGACACCTACGAGCAGTACTTC. Its translation is CASSGDTYEQYF.

V gene TRBV28 combines with J gene TRBJ2-3; 8 nucleotides agree with TRBD2. V shed 8 bases and J 6 bases; nucleotides not matched to a gene: 13. The germline gives CDR1 MDHEN, CDR2 SYDVKM. The CDR3 totals 15 residues. CDR3 region: CASLKPGTSSDTQYF. The CDR3 nucleotides are TGTGCCAGCCTAAAGCCGGGGACTAGTTCCGATACGCAGTATTTT.

The rearrangement joins TRBV5-1 to TRBJ1-4; 7 nucleotides agree with TRBD1. J was trimmed by 8 bases and V by 2 bases; bases with no gene match: 12. CDR1 is SGHRS, CDR2 YFSETQ, per germline. The CDR3 has 16 residues. CDR3 sequence reads: CASSLPTGSMGEKLFF. In DNA, the CDR3 is TGCGCCAGCAGCTTACCGACAGGGTCAATGGGAGAAAAACTGTTTTTT.

The J gene is TRBJ1-5, the V gene TRBV19; D may be TRBD1 (6 bases). Germline CDR1 is LNHDA and CDR2 is SQIVND (reference sequence). There are 15 residues in the CDR3. Trimming removed 7 bases from V and 6 bases from J, with 19 bases in between. CDR3 in DNA: TGTGCCAGTACACCCTGGGGCGAAGGGGGTCAGCCCCAGCATTTT. Translated, it gives CASTPWGEGGQPQHF.

This rearrangement joins TRBV5-4 to TRBJ1-2, with D maybe TRBD1 (5 bases). The V gene's germline CDR1 is SGHNT and CDR2 YYREEE (reference sequence). This CDR3 comprises 13 residues. Trimming pared 0 bases from V and 8 bases from J, leaving 11 bases between. CDR3 region: CASSLVGAPGYTF. The CDR3 bases are TGTGCCAGCAGCTTGGTAGGGGCGCCGGGCTACACCTTC.